The clone carrying this TCR beta chain was detected a few times. These data come from a study of T cells of healthy individuals. A single record per CDR3 protein comes from TCRdb applying MiXCR to the 5' RACE reads. Found here are 55,000 to 65,000 distinct CDR3 sequences, 15% to 20% of them singletons; the top ten hold around 4.7%. The sequence was obtained from a human donor in good health.

As DNA, the CDR3 is TGTGCCTGGAGCGGGGGACAGGCAGGCGGCTACACCTTC. The encoded protein is CAWSGGQAGGYTF. V is TRBV30 and J is TRBJ1-2; 8 nucleotides align to TRBD1. Trimming cost V 3 bases and J 8 bases; bases outside gene matches: 8. There are 13 residues in the CDR3. CDR1 is GTSNPN and CDR2 is SVGIG in the germline V gene (reference sequence).